This TCR beta chain came from a study of spatial heterogeneity in lung cancer. Regarding the study as a whole: The study found ubiquitous expanded tumor TCRs in blood more at resection than follow-up.

Each TCR cDNA molecule carried a unique molecular identifier. Each CDR3 protein is one row after TCRdb ran MiXCR on the 5' RACE reads. This repertoire shows 45,000 to 55,000 distinct CDR3 sequences, about 5.8% found once; its top ten account for roughly 10%. As for time point: sample taken at primary tumor resection. Researchers sequenced whole RNA taken from tumor, nontumor lung or frozen PBMC without sorting. This CDR3 is built from 11 residues. V was trimmed by 2 bases and J by 9 bases, leaving 7 bases between them. Looked up from germline, CDR1 is MNHEY and CDR2 is SVGAGI. This clonotype showed up many times. No antigen is known for it.

This sample comprised PBMCs, obtained at surgery. This receptor was taken from a male donor with early-stage non-small cell lung cancer. The chain carries TRBV6-5 and TRBJ2-5, with D uncertain. The CDR3 DNA sequence: TGTGCCAGCAGTTACGGGATGTCCCAGTACTTC. Encoded protein: CASSYGMSQYF.